The T cell receptor beta chain under discussion was sequenced for a study of T-cell reconstitution after alpha-beta-depleted transplantation in children. The table lists this clonotype with a few counts. Construction of the TCRbeta library involved unique molecular identifiers. TCRdb used MiXCR to reprocess the PCR reads, holding one entry per CDR3 protein. Among some 500,000 distinct CDR3 sequences, approximately 20% were seen once, and the ten largest hold 2.5% to 3.5%. The CDR3 loop spans 13 amino acids. The chain uses TRBV1 and TRBJ2-7; TRBD1, as called in the table, went unchecked against the DNA. TRBV1 is termed a pseudogene. This TCR came from a human donor who donated a stem cell graft to a child with acute lymphoblastic leukemia. The specimen was PBMCs from the stem cell graft donor, collected from the stem cell graft. CDR3 loop: CTSLDRPSYEQYF. The CDR3 nucleotides read TGCACCTCCCTTGACAGGCCCTCCTACGAGCAGTACTTC.